This T cell receptor beta chain was profiled in a study of Tregs in tolerant kidney transplant recipients. Trimming stripped 5 bases from V and 2 bases from J, with 9 bases between. This CDR3 is built from 13 residues. Germline V lookup: CDR1 PRHDT, CDR2 FYEKMQ (reference sequence). Sequencing used immunoSEQ multiplex PCR; TCRdb keeps in-frame clones, though not all of them. The sample includes some 55,000 clones, around 83% of them seen just once. Unstimulated regulatory T cells (CD4+CD25+CD127-), CD4+CD25- non-regulatory cells, CD4 and CD8 cells were FACS-sorted from thawed PBMCs. Sequencing was done on a sample of CD4+ T cells from blood. The receptor was isolated from a human donor in good health. The chain uses TRBV13 and TRBJ2-5; maybe TRBD2 (5 bases). CDR3 coding DNA: TGTGCCAGCAGCCCGGGAAGTCAAGAGACCCAGTACTTC. Amino acids: CASSPGSQETQYF.